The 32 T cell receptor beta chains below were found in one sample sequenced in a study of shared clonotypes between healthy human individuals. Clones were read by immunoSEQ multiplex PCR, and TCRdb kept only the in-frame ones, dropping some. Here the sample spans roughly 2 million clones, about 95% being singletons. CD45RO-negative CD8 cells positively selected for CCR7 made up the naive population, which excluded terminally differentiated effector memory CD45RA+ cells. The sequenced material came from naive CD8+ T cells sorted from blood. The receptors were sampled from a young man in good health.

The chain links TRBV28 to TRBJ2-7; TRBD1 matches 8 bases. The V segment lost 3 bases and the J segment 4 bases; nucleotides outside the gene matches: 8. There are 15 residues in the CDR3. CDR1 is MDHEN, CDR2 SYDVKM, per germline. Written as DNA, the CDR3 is TGTGCCAGCAGTTTCCAAGGACAGGGCCCATACGAGCAGTACTTC. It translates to CASSFQGQGPYEQYF.

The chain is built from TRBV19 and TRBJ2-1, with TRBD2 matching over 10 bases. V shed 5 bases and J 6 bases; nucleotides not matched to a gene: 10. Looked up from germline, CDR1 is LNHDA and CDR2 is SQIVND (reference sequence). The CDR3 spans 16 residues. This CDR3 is CASSLLAGDLGNEQFF. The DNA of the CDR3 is TGTGCCAGTAGTCTTCTAGCGGGAGATCTGGGCAATGAGCAGTTCTTC.

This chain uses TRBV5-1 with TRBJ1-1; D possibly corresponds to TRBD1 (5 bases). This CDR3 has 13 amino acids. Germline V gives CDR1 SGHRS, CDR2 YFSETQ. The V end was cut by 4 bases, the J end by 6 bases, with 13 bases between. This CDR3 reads CASSPLLGPEAFF. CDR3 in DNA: TGCGCCAGCAGCCCTTTATTGGGACCTGAAGCTTTCTTT.

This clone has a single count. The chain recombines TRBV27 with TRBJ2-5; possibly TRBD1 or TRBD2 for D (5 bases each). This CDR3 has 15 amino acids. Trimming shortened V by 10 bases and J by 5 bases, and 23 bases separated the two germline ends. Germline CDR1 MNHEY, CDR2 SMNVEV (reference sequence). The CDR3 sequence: CAIAPTGTEGETQYF. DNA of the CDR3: TGTGCCATCGCCCCAACCGGGACCGAGGGGGAGACCCAGTACTTC.

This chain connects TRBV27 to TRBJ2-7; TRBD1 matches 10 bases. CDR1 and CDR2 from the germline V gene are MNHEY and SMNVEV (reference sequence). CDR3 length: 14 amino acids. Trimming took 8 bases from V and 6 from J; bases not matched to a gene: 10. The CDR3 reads CASASGTGAFEQYF. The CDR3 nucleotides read TGTGCCAGCGCCTCCGGGACAGGGGCTTTCGAGCAGTACTTC.

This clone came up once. The CDR3 region has the DNA TGTGCCAGCAGTCCGACAGATTCTAACACCGGGGAGCTGTTTTTT. Encoded protein: CASSPTDSNTGELFF. V is TRBV27 and J is TRBJ2-2, with D perhaps matching TRBD1 (5 bases). Looked up from germline, CDR1 is MNHEY and CDR2 is SMNVEV (reference sequence). The CDR3 sequence is 15 residues long. V was shortened by 5 bases and J by 2 bases, with 12 bases between the two germline ends.

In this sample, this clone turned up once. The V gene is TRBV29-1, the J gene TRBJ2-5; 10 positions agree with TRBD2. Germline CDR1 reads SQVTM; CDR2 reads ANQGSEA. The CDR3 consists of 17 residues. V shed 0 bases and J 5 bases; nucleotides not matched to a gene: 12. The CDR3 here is CSVEEPIGAGGPETQYF. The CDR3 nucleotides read TGCAGCGTTGAAGAACCAATAGGAGCGGGGGGGCCGGAGACCCAGTACTTC.

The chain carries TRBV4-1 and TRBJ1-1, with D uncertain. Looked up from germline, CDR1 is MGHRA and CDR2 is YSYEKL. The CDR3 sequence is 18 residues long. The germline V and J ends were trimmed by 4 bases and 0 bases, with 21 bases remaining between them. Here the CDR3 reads CASSLTETGRYMNTEAFF. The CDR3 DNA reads TGCGCCAGCAGCCTCACAGAGACCGGGCGGTACATGAACACTGAAGCTTTCTTT.

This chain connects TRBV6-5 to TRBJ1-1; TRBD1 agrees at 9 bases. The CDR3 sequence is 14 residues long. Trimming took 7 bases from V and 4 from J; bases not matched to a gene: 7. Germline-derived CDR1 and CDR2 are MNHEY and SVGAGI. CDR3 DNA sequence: TGTGCCAGCATCCGACAGGGGGGAATCACTGAAGCTTTCTTT. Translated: CASIRQGGITEAFF.

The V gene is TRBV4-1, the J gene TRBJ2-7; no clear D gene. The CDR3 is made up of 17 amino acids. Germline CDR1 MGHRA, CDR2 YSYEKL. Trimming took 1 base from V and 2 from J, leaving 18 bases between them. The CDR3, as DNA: TGCGCCAGCAGCCAAGCTACCACCGCCGGATACCCCTACGAGCAGTACTTC. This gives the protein CASSQATTAGYPYEQYF.

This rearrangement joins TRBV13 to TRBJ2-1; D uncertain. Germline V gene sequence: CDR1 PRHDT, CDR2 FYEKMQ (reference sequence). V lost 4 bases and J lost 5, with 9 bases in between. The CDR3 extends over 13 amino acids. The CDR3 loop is CASSWLGDNEQFF. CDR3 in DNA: TGTGCCAGCAGCTGGCTTGGGGACAATGAGCAGTTCTTC.

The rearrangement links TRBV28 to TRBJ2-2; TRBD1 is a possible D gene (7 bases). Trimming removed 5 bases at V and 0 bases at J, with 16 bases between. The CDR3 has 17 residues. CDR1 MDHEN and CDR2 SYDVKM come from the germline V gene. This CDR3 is CASSPSRGTANTGELFF. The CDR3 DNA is TGTGCCAGCAGTCCCTCCCGGGGGACAGCGAACACCGGGGAGCTGTTTTTT.

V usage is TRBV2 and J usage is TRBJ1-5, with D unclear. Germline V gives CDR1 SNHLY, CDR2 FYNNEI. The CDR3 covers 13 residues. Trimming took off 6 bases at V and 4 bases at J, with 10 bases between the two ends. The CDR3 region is CASSYGPNQPQHF. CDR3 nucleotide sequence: TGTGCCAGCAGCTACGGGCCAAATCAGCCCCAGCATTTT.

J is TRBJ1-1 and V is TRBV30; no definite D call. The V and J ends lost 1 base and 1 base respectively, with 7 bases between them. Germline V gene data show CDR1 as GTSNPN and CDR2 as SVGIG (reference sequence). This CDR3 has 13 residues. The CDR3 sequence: CAWSDITNTEAFF. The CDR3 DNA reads TGTGCCTGGAGTGACATCACGAACACTGAAGCTTTCTTT.

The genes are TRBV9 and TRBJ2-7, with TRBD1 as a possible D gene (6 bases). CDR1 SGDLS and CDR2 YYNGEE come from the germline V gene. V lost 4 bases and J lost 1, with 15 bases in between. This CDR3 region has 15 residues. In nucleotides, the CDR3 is TGTGCCAGCAGCACAGGGACGGAGGCATCCTACGAGCAGTACTTC. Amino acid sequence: CASSTGTEASYEQYF.

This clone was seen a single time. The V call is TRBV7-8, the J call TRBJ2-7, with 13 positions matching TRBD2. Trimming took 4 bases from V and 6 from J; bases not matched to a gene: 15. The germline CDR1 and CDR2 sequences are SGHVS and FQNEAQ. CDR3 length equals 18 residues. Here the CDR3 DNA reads TGTGCCAGCAGCTCCCCTGACGGACTAGCGGGAGTCATTTTCGAGCAGTACTTC. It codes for CASSSPDGLAGVIFEQYF.

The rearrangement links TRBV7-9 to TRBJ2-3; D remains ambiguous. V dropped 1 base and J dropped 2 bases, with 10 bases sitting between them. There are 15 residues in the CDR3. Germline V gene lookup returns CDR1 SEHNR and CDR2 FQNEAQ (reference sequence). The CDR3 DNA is TGTGCCAGCAGCTTAGATGCCAGAAACACAGATACGCAGTATTTT. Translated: CASSLDARNTDTQYF.

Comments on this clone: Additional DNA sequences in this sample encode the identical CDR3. CDR3 in amino acids: CASSTRRGETQYF. The CDR3 DNA follows: TGTGCCAGTAGTACGCGGCGGGGAGAGACCCAGTACTTC. The chain uses TRBV19 and TRBJ2-5, with D tentatively TRBD2 (6 bases). CDR1 is LNHDA and CDR2 is SQIVND in the germline V gene (reference sequence). The CDR3 spans 13 residues. Trimming took 4 bases from V and 4 from J, leaving 10 bases between them. Using reference TRBV19 and TRBJ2-5 for the parts outside the CDR3, the full variable domain is DGGITQSPKYLFRKEGQNVTLSCEQNLNHDAMYWYRQDPGQGLRLIYYSQIVNDFQKGDIAEGYSVSREKKESFPLTVTSAQKNPTAFYLCASSTRRGETQYFGPGTRLLVL.

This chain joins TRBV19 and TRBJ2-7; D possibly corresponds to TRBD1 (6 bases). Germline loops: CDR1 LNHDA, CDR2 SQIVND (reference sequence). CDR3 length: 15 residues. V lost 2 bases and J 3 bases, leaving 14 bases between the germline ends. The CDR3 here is CASSIQGPRGYEQYF. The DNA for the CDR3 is TGTGCCAGTAGTATACAGGGGCCAAGAGGCTACGAGCAGTACTTC.

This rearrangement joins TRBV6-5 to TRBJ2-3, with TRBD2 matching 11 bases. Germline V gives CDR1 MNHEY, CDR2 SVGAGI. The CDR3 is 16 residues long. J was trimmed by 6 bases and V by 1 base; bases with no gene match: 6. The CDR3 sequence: CASSYYLAGGRDTQYF. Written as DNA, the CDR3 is TGTGCCAGCAGTTACTATCTAGCGGGAGGTCGGGATACGCAGTATTTT.

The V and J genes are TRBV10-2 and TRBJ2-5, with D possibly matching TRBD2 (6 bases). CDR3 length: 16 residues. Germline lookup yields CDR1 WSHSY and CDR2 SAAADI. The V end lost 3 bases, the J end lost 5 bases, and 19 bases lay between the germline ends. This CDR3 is CASSDDRAPAGETQYF. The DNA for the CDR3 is TGCGCCAGCAGTGATGACCGGGCCCCCGCGGGGGAGACCCAGTACTTC.

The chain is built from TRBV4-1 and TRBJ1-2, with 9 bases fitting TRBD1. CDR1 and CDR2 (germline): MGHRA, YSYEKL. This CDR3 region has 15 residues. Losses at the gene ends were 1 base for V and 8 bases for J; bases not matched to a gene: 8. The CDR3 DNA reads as TGCGCCAGCAGCCAAGGGGACAGGGTGGTTGGAGGCTACACCTTC. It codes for CASSQGDRVVGGYTF.

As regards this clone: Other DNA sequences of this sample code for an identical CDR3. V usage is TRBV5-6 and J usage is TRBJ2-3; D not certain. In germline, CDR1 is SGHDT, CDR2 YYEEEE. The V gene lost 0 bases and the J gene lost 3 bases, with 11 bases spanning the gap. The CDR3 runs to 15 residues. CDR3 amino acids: CASSLGGGGTDTQYF. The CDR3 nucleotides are TGTGCCAGCAGCTTGGGGGGTGGTGGTACAGATACGCAGTATTTT. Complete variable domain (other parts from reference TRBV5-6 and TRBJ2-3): DAGVTQSPTHLIKTRGQQVTLRCSPKSGHDTVSWYQQALGQGPQFIFQYYEEEERQRGNFPDRFSGHQFPNYSSELNVNALLLGDSALYLCASSLGGGGTDTQYFGPGTRLTVL.

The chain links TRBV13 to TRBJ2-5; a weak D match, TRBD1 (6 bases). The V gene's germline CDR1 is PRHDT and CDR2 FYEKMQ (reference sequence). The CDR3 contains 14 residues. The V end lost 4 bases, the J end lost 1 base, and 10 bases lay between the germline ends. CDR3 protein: CASSSDSPQETQYF. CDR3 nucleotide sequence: TGTGCCAGCAGCTCGGACAGCCCCCAAGAGACCCAGTACTTC.

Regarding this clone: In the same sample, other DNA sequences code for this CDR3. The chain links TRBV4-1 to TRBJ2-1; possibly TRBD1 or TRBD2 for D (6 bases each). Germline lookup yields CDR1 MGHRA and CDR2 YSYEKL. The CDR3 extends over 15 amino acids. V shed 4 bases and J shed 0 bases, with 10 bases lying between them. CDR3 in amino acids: CASSREGGSYNEQFF. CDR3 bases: TGCGCCAGCAGCCGAGAGGGGGGCTCCTACAATGAGCAGTTCTTC.

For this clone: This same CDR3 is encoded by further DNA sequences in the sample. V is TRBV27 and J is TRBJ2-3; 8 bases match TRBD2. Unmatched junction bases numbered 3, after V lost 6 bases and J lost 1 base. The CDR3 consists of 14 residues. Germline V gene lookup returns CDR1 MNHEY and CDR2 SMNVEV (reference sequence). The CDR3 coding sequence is TGTGCCAGCAGGAGAGCGGGAGGCACAGATACGCAGTATTTT. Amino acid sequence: CASRRAGGTDTQYF.

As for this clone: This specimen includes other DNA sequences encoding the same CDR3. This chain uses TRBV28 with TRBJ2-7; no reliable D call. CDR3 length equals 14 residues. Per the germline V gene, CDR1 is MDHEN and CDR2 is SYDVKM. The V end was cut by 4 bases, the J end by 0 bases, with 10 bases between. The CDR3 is CASSSLGGSYEQYF. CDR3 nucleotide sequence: TGTGCCAGCAGTTCCTTGGGCGGCTCCTACGAGCAGTACTTC.

The CDR3 loop is CASSPWTSGGMTDTQYF. The CDR3 DNA reads as TGTGCCAGCTCACCATGGACTAGCGGGGGGATGACAGATACGCAGTATTTT. The V call is TRBV18, the J call TRBJ2-3; 14 bases align to TRBD2. This CDR3 is built from 17 residues. Trimming removed 2 bases from V and 3 bases from J; junction bases left unmatched: 4. Germline lookup yields CDR1 KGHSH and CDR2 LQKENI.

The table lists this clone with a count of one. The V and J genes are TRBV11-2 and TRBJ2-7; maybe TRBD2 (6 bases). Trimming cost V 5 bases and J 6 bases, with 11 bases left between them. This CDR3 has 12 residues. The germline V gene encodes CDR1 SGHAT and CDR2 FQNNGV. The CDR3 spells CASSKTRSEQYF. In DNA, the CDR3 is TGTGCCAGCAGCAAGACTAGATCCGAGCAGTACTTC.

CDR3 in amino acids: CASSPPEGTDTQYF. As DNA, the CDR3 is TGTGCCAGCAGCCCACCTGAAGGCACAGATACGCAGTATTTT. V gene TRBV11-3 combines with J gene TRBJ2-3; D remains ambiguous. The CDR3 runs to 14 residues. V lost 5 bases and J 1 base, leaving 10 bases between the germline ends. Germline CDR1 SGHNT, CDR2 YENEEA.

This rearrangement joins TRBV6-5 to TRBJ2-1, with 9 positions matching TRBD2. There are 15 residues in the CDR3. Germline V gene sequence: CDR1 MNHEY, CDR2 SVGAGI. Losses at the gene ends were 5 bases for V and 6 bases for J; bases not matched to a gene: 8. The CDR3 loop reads CASSQGTSIGNEQFF. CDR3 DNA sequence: TGTGCCAGCAGTCAAGGGACTAGCATTGGCAATGAGCAGTTCTTC.

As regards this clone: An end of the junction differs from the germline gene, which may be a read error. For the CDR3, the DNA is TGTGCTAGCAGCTTAGCCCCAGGGGACACTGAAGCTTTCTTT. Protein product: CASSLAPGDTEAFF. The rearrangement links TRBV7-7 to TRBJ1-1; the D gene is possibly TRBD1 (6 bases). CDR3 size: 14 residues. Per germline, CDR1 SSHAT and CDR2 FNYEAQ (reference sequence).